A selection of T cell receptor beta chains follows, all from one sample in a study of technical replicates of blood from a handful of donors. TCRdb's copy holds only in-frame clones and misses some; the assay was immunoSEQ multiplex PCR. Among approximately 94,000 clones listed, 95% to 97% were seen once. Sample: T cells isolated from PBMCs. These receptor sequences come from a human donor in good health. CDR3s include the opening cysteine and the closing phenylalanine or tryptophan. D genes are given only for firm matches. Not every row has a clone size; where given, it reads once, few, many or a size class.

TRBV11-2	.	TRBJ2-1	TRBD2	TGTGCCAGCAGCTTAGTGGGCGGGAGGGCGCCGAATGAGCAGTTCTTC	CASSLVGGRAPNEQFF
TRBV11-3	.	TRBJ1-4	.	TGTGCCAGCAGCTTACAGGGGATTGGTGAAAAACTGTTTTTT	CASSLQGIGEKLFF
TRBV9	.	TRBJ2-7	.	TGTGCCAGCAGCACGACTAGCTCCTACGAGCAGTACTTC	CASSTTSSYEQYF
TRBV9	.	TRBJ2-3	TRBD2	TGTGCCAGCTGTAGCGGGAGGGCCCCAGATACGCAGTATTTT	CASCSGRAPDTQYF
TRBV30	.	TRBJ2-1	TRBD2	TGTGCCTGGAGTGTCGGCGGGAGTCTCTACAATGAGCAGTTCTTC	CAWSVGGSLYNEQFF
TRBV5-4	.	TRBJ2-7	.	TGTGCCAGCAGTTCGACAGGGAGGCGGTACGAGCAGTACTTC	CASSSTGRRYEQYF
TRBV27	.	TRBJ2-7	TRBD2	TGTGCCAGCAGGGTAGCGGGAGGGCCAGGCGAGCAGTACTTC	CASRVAGGPGEQYF
TRBV13	.	TRBJ2-1	TRBD2	TGTGCCAGCAGCTTAGAACTAGCGGGAAATGAGCAGTTCTTC	CASSLELAGNEQFF
TRBV4-1	.	TRBJ2-7	.	TGCGCCAGCAGCCAAGACGGAGCCCGCTACGAGCAGTACTTC	CASSQDGARYEQYF
TRBV9	.	TRBJ1-5	.	TGTGCCAGCAGCGTAGGGTCGGGAGGAGCCCAGCATTTT	CASSVGSGGAQHF
TRBV6-5	.	TRBJ1-1	.	TGTGCCGCCTTAACGGGCACTGAAGCTTTCTTT	CAALTGTEAFF
TRBV4-1	.	TRBJ1-1	TRBD1	TGCGCCAGCAGCTCCCAAATTTGGACAGGGAACACTGAAGCTTTCTTT	CASSSQIWTGNTEAFF
TRBV11-2	.	TRBJ2-7	TRBD2	TGTGCCAGCAGCTCTGGACTAGCGGGAGGAATGGACGAGCAGTACTTC	CASSSGLAGGMDEQYF
TRBV6-5	.	TRBJ2-3	.	TGTGCCAGCAGCAAAGACAGGCGCACAGATACGCAGTATTTT	CASSKDRRTDTQYF
TRBV28	once	TRBJ1-1	.	TGTGCCAGCACCCAGGTTTTGGCAGCTTTCATGAACACTGAAGCTTTCTTT	CASTQVLAAFMNTEAFF
TRBV27	.	TRBJ2-1	TRBD2	TGTGCCAGCAGTATCTTAGCGGGAGGCTACAATGAGCAGTTCTTC	CASSILAGGYNEQFF
TRBV25-1	.	TRBJ1-1	.	TGTGCCAGCAGTGAATCTGGCAGGGCGAACACTGAAGCTTTCTTT	CASSESGRANTEAFF
TRBV4-1	.	TRBJ1-2	TRBD1	TGCGCCAGCAGCCATTTAGAAGGGGGCCATGGCTACACCTTC	CASSHLEGGHGYTF
TRBV4-2	.	TRBJ2-5	TRBD1	TGTGCCAGCAGCCGAAAAGGGACAGGAGACGTCCAAGAGACCCAGTACTTC	CASSRKGTGDVQETQYF
TRBV6-6	.	TRBJ1-3	.	TGTGCCAGCAGTTACGCCGAGTCCTCTGGAAACACCATATATTTT	CASSYAESSGNTIYF
TRBV27	.	TRBJ2-2	.	TGTGCCAGCAGTTTGCAACTATTTAACACCGGGGAGCTGTTTTTT	CASSLQLFNTGELFF
TRBV30	once	TRBJ2-5	TRBD2	TGTGCCTGGAGATTCGGACTAGCGGGAAAAGAGACCCAGTACTTC	CAWRFGLAGKETQYF
TRBV27	few	TRBJ2-7	TRBD2	TGTGCCAGCAGTTCCCCGGCTAGCGGGAGTTACGAGCAGTACTTC	CASSSPASGSYEQYF
TRBV30	.	TRBJ2-7	TRBD2	TGTGCCTGGAGTGTCATACTAGCGGGAGACGAGCAGTACTTC	CAWSVILAGDEQYF
TRBV7-6	.	TRBJ2-7	TRBD2	TGTGCCAGCAGCTTGGTCTCTAGCGGGAGTCTCATCTACGAGCAGTACTTC	CASSLVSSGSLIYEQYF
TRBV9	.	TRBJ2-5	.	TGTGCCAGCAGCGTAGAAGGGGTAGTGGAGACCCAGTACTTC	CASSVEGVVETQYF
TRBV27	.	TRBJ1-2	.	TGTGCCAGCAGTTGGGGCCAGGGGCTAACTTATGGCTACACCTTC	CASSWGQGLTYGYTF
TRBV9	.	TRBJ2-7	TRBD2	TGTGCCAGCAGCGAGGGGAGCGGGGCCACCTACGAGCAGTACTTC	CASSEGSGATYEQYF
TRBV6-1	.	TRBJ2-7	.	TGTGCCAGCAGTGAAGGTCGACTCTACGAGCAGTACTTC	CASSEGRLYEQYF
TRBV27	once	TRBJ1-5	TRBD1	TGTGCCAGCACCACGACTGGACAGGGGAGGCAGCCCCAGCATTTT	CASTTTGQGRQPQHF
TRBV18	once	TRBJ2-7	.	TGTGCCAGCTCACCAAGTTATCAGTCCTACGAGCAGTACTTC	CASSPSYQSYEQYF
TRBV28	.	TRBJ2-1	.	TGTGCCAGCAGTTTTTCCCGGGCAGGGGGGCTTAATGAGCAGTTCTTC	CASSFSRAGGLNEQFF
TRBV27	.	TRBJ1-1	TRBD1	TGTGCCAGCAGAGGAATGGGGACAGGGGCCCCTCGGGCTTTCTTT	CASRGMGTGAPRAFF
TRBV7-3	.	TRBJ1-2	TRBD1	TGTGCCAGCAGCTATGGGACAGTCTATGGCTACACCTTC	CASSYGTVYGYTF
TRBV6-5	.	TRBJ1-1	.	TGTGCCAGCAGGCCCGGGTTGAACACTGAAGCTTTCTTT	CASRPGLNTEAFF
TRBV6-5	once	TRBJ2-7	.	TGTGCCAGCAGCCAACAGGGGACTGTATACGAGCAGTACTTC	CASSQQGTVYEQYF
TRBV5-4	.	TRBJ1-1	TRBD1	TGTGCCAGCAGCAGCTACAGGGGGAACACTGAAGCTTTCTTT	CASSSYRGNTEAFF
TRBV19	.	TRBJ2-1	.	TGTGCCAGTAGTACGAGTCCCGGGACTTCCTCGGGGGAGCAGTTCTTC	CASSTSPGTSSGEQFF
TRBV6-1	.	TRBJ1-3	.	TGTGCCAGCAGTGAAGAACCAGACTCTGGAAACACCATATATTTT	CASSEEPDSGNTIYF
TRBV5-4	.	TRBJ1-3	TRBD1	TGTGCCAGCAGCACCGGGGACAGCTCTGGAAACACCATATATTTT	CASSTGDSSGNTIYF
TRBV6-1	.	TRBJ2-7	TRBD2	TGTGCCAGCAGTGACCCTGCGGGAGGTATCTCCTACGAGCAGTACTTC	CASSDPAGGISYEQYF
TRBV4-1	.	TRBJ2-7	.	TGCGCCAGCAGCCAAGAAACAATCTACGAGCAGTACTTC	CASSQETIYEQYF
TRBV7-9	.	TRBJ2-1	TRBD1	TGTGCCAGCAGCCTAGGGACAGGGAGGTATGAGCAGTTCTTC	CASSLGTGRYEQFF
TRBV19	.	TRBJ2-7	TRBD2	TGTGCCAGTAGTGGGCAGGGAGGGGAGCAGTACTTC	CASSGQGGEQYF
TRBV9	.	TRBJ2-3	TRBD2	TGTGCCAGCAGCGGAGGGACTAGCCTTACGCAGTATTTT	CASSGGTSLTQYF
TRBV7-9	.	TRBJ2-3	.	TGTGCCAGCAGCTTAGCAGGGGGATCGGATACGCAGTATTTT	CASSLAGGSDTQYF